This is a list of T cell receptor beta chains from one sample in a study of T-cell memory formation after mild COVID-19. TCRdb used MiXCR to reprocess the 5' RACE reads, holding one entry per CDR3 protein. Altogether 250,000 to 400,000 distinct CDR3 sequences are present, roughly an eighth being singletons, with the ten largest covering 20% to 25%. The sequenced sample was PBMCs or a T cell subset sorted from them (not recorded which). The receptors stem from a man aged 18 to 29 who had mild COVID-19 (a few samples of this study predate the infection). Cell type and time point are not known. Both conserved end residues are part of each CDR3. The order of the fields is V gene, clone size, J gene, D gene, CDR3 protein, CDR3 DNA. The D gene is left open where the match is weak. The listing skips clone size in some rows; elsewhere it reads once, few, many or a size class.

V: TRBV6-4
size: once
J: TRBJ1-2
D: .
CDR3: CASSTGHWITGYTF
DNA: TGTGCCAGCAGTACGGGACATTGGATTACAGGCTACACCTTC

V: TRBV20-1
size: .
J: TRBJ2-5
D: TRBD2
CDR3: CSAMASGGTTQYF
DNA: TGCAGTGCTATGGCTAGCGGGGGGACGACCCAGTACTTC

V: TRBV6-2/TRBV6-3
size: few
J: TRBJ2-1
D: TRBD1
CDR3: CASSYIAGRGLYNEQFF
DNA: TGTGCCAGCAGTTACATTGCGGGCAGGGGGCTATACAATGAGCAGTTCTTC

V: TRBV27
size: .
J: TRBJ1-4
D: .
CDR3: CASSAYGGGYEKLFF
DNA: TGTGCCAGCAGTGCCTACGGCGGGGGGTATGAAAAACTGTTTTTT

V: TRBV29-1
size: .
J: TRBJ1-2
D: TRBD1
CDR3: CSVAGQGYGYTF
DNA: TGCAGCGTCGCGGGACAGGGCTACGGCTACACCTTC

V: TRBV20-1
size: few
J: TRBJ2-5
D: .
CDR3: CSIKGFSYQETQYF
DNA: TGCAGTATTAAGGGTTTCTCGTACCAAGAGACCCAGTACTTC

V: TRBV7-8
size: .
J: TRBJ1-1
D: .
CDR3: CASSLSSLAGLEAFF
DNA: TGTGCCAGCAGCTTAAGTAGTTTGGCTGGGTTGGAAGCTTTCTTT

V: TRBV20-1
size: few
J: TRBJ1-1
D: TRBD1
CDR3: CSAREGGVGEAFF
DNA: TGCAGTGCTAGAGAAGGGGGCGTGGGTGAAGCTTTCTTT

V: TRBV4-3
size: many
J: TRBJ2-7
D: .
CDR3: CASSQDLGAGRDSTYEQYF
DNA: TGCGCCAGCAGCCAAGATTTGGGGGCCGGTCGGGATTCCACCTACGAGCAGTACTTC

V: TRBV28
size: .
J: TRBJ1-1
D: .
CDR3: CATRPWDGGPAFF
DNA: TGTGCCACTCGACCGTGGGACGGGGGGCCGGCTTTCTTT

V: TRBV6-2/TRBV6-3
size: .
J: TRBJ2-1
D: .
CDR3: CASSLLREQFF
DNA: TGTGCCAGCAGCCTACTCCGGGAGCAGTTCTTC

V: TRBV20-1
size: few
J: TRBJ2-3
D: TRBD1
CDR3: CSAAHLQGAGSDTQYF
DNA: TGCAGTGCTGCCCATTTACAGGGGGCAGGGTCAGATACGCAGTATTTT

V: TRBV11-2
size: .
J: TRBJ1-1
D: .
CDR3: CASSFLSPDRNTEAFF
DNA: TGTGCCAGCAGCTTCCTAAGCCCGGACAGGAACACTGAAGCTTTCTTT

V: TRBV9
size: .
J: TRBJ1-1
D: .
CDR3: CASSVVRAAEAFF
DNA: TGTGCCAGCAGCGTAGTGAGGGCTGCTGAAGCTTTCTTT

V: TRBV4-1
size: many
J: TRBJ2-5
D: TRBD1
CDR3: CASSSGQGGQETQYF
DNA: TGCGCCAGCAGCTCAGGACAGGGAGGCCAAGAGACCCAGTACTTC

V: TRBV29-1
size: few
J: TRBJ1-1
D: .
CDR3: CSVVRRGNTEAFF
DNA: TGCAGCGTTGTACGACGGGGGAACACTGAAGCTTTCTTT

V: TRBV7-2
size: .
J: TRBJ1-1
D: .
CDR3: CASTNRLGTEAFF
DNA: TGTGCCAGCACCAACAGGTTGGGGACAGAAGCTTTCTTT

V: TRBV7-9
size: few
J: TRBJ2-5
D: .
CDR3: CASSVSENQETQYF
DNA: TGTGCCAGCAGCGTTAGCGAAAACCAAGAGACCCAGTACTTC

V: TRBV5-5
size: .
J: TRBJ1-4
D: .
CDR3: CASSLVPNEKLFF
DNA: TGTGCCAGCAGCTTGGTTCCGAATGAAAAACTGTTTTTT

V: TRBV12-3/TRBV12-4
size: many
J: TRBJ2-5
D: .
CDR3: CASSPRGYLQETQYF
DNA: TGTGCCAGCAGCCCCAGGGGATATCTTCAAGAGACCCAGTACTTC

V: TRBV29-1
size: few
J: TRBJ2-5
D: .
CDR3: CSVGPRLVFETQYF
DNA: TGCAGCGTTGGTCCTAGACTAGTATTCGAGACCCAGTACTTC

V: TRBV12-3/TRBV12-4
size: few
J: TRBJ2-7
D: .
CDR3: CASSPTAGEQYF
DNA: TGTGCCAGCAGTCCCACTGCGGGGGAGCAGTACTTC

V: TRBV4-1
size: many
J: TRBJ1-6
D: .
CDR3: CASSPIGRGTNSPLHF
DNA: TGCGCCAGCAGCCCGATCGGTCGGGGAACTAATTCACCCCTCCACTTT

V: TRBV7-2
size: .
J: TRBJ1-2
D: TRBD1
CDR3: CASSAQGGYYGYTF
DNA: TGTGCCAGCAGCGCGCAAGGGGGCTACTATGGCTACACCTTC

V: TRBV20-1
size: few
J: TRBJ1-5
D: TRBD1
CDR3: CSAPDRGQPQHF
DNA: TGCAGTGCCCCGGACAGGGGCCAGCCCCAGCATTTT

V: TRBV4-1
size: .
J: TRBJ1-6
D: TRBD1
CDR3: CASSQENFGTGISPLHF
DNA: TGCGCCAGCAGCCAAGAGAATTTTGGGACAGGGATATCACCCCTCCACTTT

V: TRBV5-1
size: few
J: TRBJ1-1
D: .
CDR3: CASSVDAGNTEAFF
DNA: TGCGCCAGCAGCGTGGACGCGGGAAACACTGAAGCTTTCTTT

V: TRBV7-9
size: many
J: TRBJ1-2
D: .
CDR3: CASSLGTENYGYTF
DNA: TGTGCCAGCAGCTTAGGTACAGAGAACTATGGCTACACCTTC

V: TRBV6-6
size: .
J: TRBJ1-2
D: TRBD1
CDR3: CASNSGGYYGYTF
DNA: TGTGCCAGCAATTCAGGGGGTTACTATGGCTACACCTTC

V: TRBV6-5
size: few
J: TRBJ2-3
D: TRBD1
CDR3: CASSYRGRPDTQYF
DNA: TGTGCCAGCAGTTACAGGGGGCGTCCAGATACGCAGTATTTT

V: TRBV6-1
size: .
J: TRBJ1-2
D: .
CDR3: CASSELGGSDYGYTF
DNA: TGTGCCAGCAGTGAACTCGGGGGCTCGGACTATGGCTACACCTTC

V: TRBV20-1
size: .
J: TRBJ2-1
D: TRBD2
CDR3: CSAGDREREYNEQFF
DNA: TGCAGTGCCGGCGATCGGGAGCGGGAGTACAATGAGCAGTTCTTC

V: TRBV12-3/TRBV12-4
size: many
J: TRBJ1-5
D: .
CDR3: CASSLRRDQPQHF
DNA: TGTGCCAGCAGTTTAAGGAGGGATCAGCCCCAGCATTTT

V: TRBV7-8
size: .
J: TRBJ1-5
D: .
CDR3: CASSFAGTSRGPQHF
DNA: TGTGCCAGCAGCTTCGCCGGGACTTCCCGGGGGCCCCAGCATTTT

V: TRBV6-5
size: .
J: TRBJ2-1
D: TRBD1
CDR3: CASSYGTGGRNEQFF
DNA: TGTGCCAGCAGTTACGGGACAGGGGGCAGGAATGAGCAGTTCTTC

V: TRBV5-1
size: few
J: TRBJ1-1
D: .
CDR3: CASRFVGNTEAFF
DNA: TGCGCCAGCAGATTCGTTGGGAACACTGAAGCTTTCTTT

V: TRBV20-1
size: .
J: TRBJ2-5
D: TRBD2
CDR3: CSARGSSGEFQETQYF
DNA: TGCAGTGCAAGGGGGTCTAGCGGGGAATTCCAAGAGACCCAGTACTTC

V: TRBV5-1
size: many
J: TRBJ2-3
D: TRBD2
CDR3: CASSPSGGAGTDTQYF
DNA: TGCGCCAGCAGCCCTAGCGGGGGGGCCGGCACAGATACGCAGTATTTT

V: TRBV2
size: .
J: TRBJ2-1
D: TRBD1
CDR3: CASREDRGPLAGRNEQFF
DNA: TGTGCCAGCAGAGAGGACAGGGGGCCCCTAGCGGGGAGGAATGAGCAGTTCTTC

V: TRBV6-2/TRBV6-3
size: .
J: TRBJ2-3
D: TRBD2
CDR3: CASSTTLAGDTDTQYF
DNA: TGTGCCAGCAGTACCACACTAGCGGGAGACACAGATACGCAGTATTTT

V: TRBV7-2
size: few
J: TRBJ2-6
D: .
CDR3: CASSLIASGANVLTF
DNA: TGTGCCAGCAGCTTAATCGCCTCTGGGGCCAACGTCCTGACTTTC

V: TRBV28
size: few
J: TRBJ2-2
D: .
CDR3: CASSLGRAGTGELFF
DNA: TGTGCCAGCAGTCTGGGAAGGGCAGGCACCGGGGAGCTGTTTTTT

V: TRBV5-1
size: few
J: TRBJ2-2
D: TRBD2
CDR3: CASSPWTSGDYTGELFF
DNA: TGCGCCAGCAGCCCGTGGACTAGCGGGGATTACACCGGGGAGCTGTTTTTT

V: TRBV12-3/TRBV12-4
size: .
J: TRBJ1-2
D: TRBD1
CDR3: CASSYPGQGFGYTF
DNA: TGTGCCAGCAGTTACCCAGGACAGGGTTTTGGCTACACCTTC

V: TRBV12-3/TRBV12-4
size: many
J: TRBJ2-3
D: .
CDR3: CASSFFPTSTDTQYF
DNA: TGTGCCAGCAGTTTCTTTCCCACTAGCACAGATACGCAGTATTTT

V: TRBV7-9
size: .
J: TRBJ2-1
D: TRBD2
CDR3: CASSDEREPSYNEQFF
DNA: TGTGCCAGCAGTGATGAGCGGGAGCCTAGCTACAATGAGCAGTTCTTC

V: TRBV5-1
size: many
J: TRBJ2-5
D: TRBD2
CDR3: CASSLEASGGETQYF
DNA: TGCGCCAGCAGCTTGGAGGCTAGCGGGGGGGAGACCCAGTACTTC

V: TRBV11-2
size: few
J: TRBJ2-6
D: .
CDR3: CASSLWGATRSGANVLTF
DNA: TGTGCCAGCAGCTTATGGGGGGCGACTCGCTCTGGGGCCAACGTCCTGACTTTC

V: TRBV5-1
size: many
J: TRBJ2-7
D: .
CDR3: CASSLGWGAYEQYF
DNA: TGCGCCAGCAGCTTGGGATGGGGGGCCTACGAGCAGTACTTC

V: TRBV7-2
size: few
J: TRBJ1-1
D: .
CDR3: CASSPQTVNEAFF
DNA: TGTGCCAGCAGCCCCCAGACAGTAAATGAAGCTTTCTTT

V: TRBV7-2
size: many
J: TRBJ2-5
D: .
CDR3: CASSPRAGTETQYF
DNA: TGTGCCAGCAGCCCACGGGCGGGGACAGAGACCCAGTACTTC

V: TRBV4-2
size: .
J: TRBJ1-1
D: .
CDR3: CASRPLGAGTEAFF
DNA: TGTGCCAGCAGACCTCTGGGGGCAGGGACTGAAGCTTTCTTT